The 6 T cell receptor beta chains in this list originate from one sample, sequenced in a study of blood T cells in healthy people across ages. It was with a sample-barcoded 5' primer and a J-beta primer mix that a second PCR of roughly 7 to 12 cycles was run. TCRdb recomputed calls from the 5' RACE reads with MiXCR, one row per CDR3 protein. The sample yields some 800,000 distinct CDR3 sequences, about 42% seen once. The sample consisted of blood. These TCRs come from a man aged 55 to 70 in good health.

This sequence joins TRBV4-1 and TRBJ2-5; weak D call: TRBD2 (7 bases). Judging by the DNA end, TRBJ2-7 fits better; the J call may be wrong. Germline CDR1 MGHRA, CDR2 YSYEKL. The CDR3 runs to 18 residues. As DNA, the CDR3 is TGCGCCAGCAGCCACCTGAATTTGGGGGGGGCAAAGGCCTACGAGCAGTACTTC. Its translation is CASSHLNLGGAKAYEQYF.

A word on this clonotype: A much larger clone lies one base from this, so it may be a read error. No conserved phenylalanine or tryptophan is present at the end of the CDR3, so a read error is the likely explanation. This sequence joins TRBV7-2 and TRBJ2-5; tentatively, D is TRBD1 (5 bases). The end of the DNA aligns better with TRBJ2-7, so the J call may be wrong. CDR3 length equals 15 residues. CDR1 is SGHTA and CDR2 is FQGNSA in the germline V gene. The CDR3 nucleotides read TGTGCCAGCAGCCTAACAACGACAGCTTCCTACGAGCAGTACTAC. Protein: CASSLTTTASYEQYY.

The sample holds a few counts of this clonotype. The CDR3 here is CASSVVYGGTEQYF. The CDR3 bases are TGTGCCAGCAGCGTGGTATATGGGGGAACCGAGCAGTACTTC. V gene TRBV7-2 combines with J gene TRBJ2-7; D may correspond to TRBD1 or TRBD2 (5 bases each). The CDR3 is 14 amino acids. The germline V gene encodes CDR1 SGHTA and CDR2 FQGNSA. Trimming shortened V by 5 bases and J by 6 bases, and 17 bases separated the two germline ends. The whole variable domain, remainder taken from reference TRBV7-2 and TRBJ2-7, is GAGVSQSPSNKVTEKGKDVELRCDPISGHTALYWYRQSLGQGLEFLIYFQGNSAPDKSGLPSDRFSAERTGGSVSTLTIQRTQQEDSAVYLCASSVVYGGTEQYFGPGTRLTVT.

This chain joins TRBV6-5 and TRBJ2-7; D assignment may be TRBD1 or TRBD2 (5 bases each). V was pared by 7 bases and J by 5 bases, with 18 bases between. This CDR3 has 14 amino acids. CDR1 and CDR2 (germline): MNHEY, SVGAGI. For the CDR3, the DNA is TGTGCCAGCACTGGGAGCAGTAGGGGCCACGAGCAGTACTTC. This encodes CASTGSSRGHEQYF.

This clonotype turned up a few times. CDR3 nucleotides: TGTGCCAGCACCAGCCGGGAGACCCAGTACTTC. It specifies CASTSRETQYF. This rearrangement joins TRBV28 to TRBJ2-5; D uncertain. This CDR3 spans 11 amino acids. Germline V gene data show CDR1 as MDHEN and CDR2 as SYDVKM. Trimming took off 7 bases at V and 5 bases at J, with 8 bases between the two ends.

V and J are TRBV6-2 or TRBV6-3 and TRBJ2-4, with 8 bases aligning to TRBD1. V was pared by 7 bases and J by 3 bases, with 8 bases of the junction left unmatched. The CDR3 spans 15 residues. Looked up from germline, CDR1 is MNHEY and CDR2 is SVGEGT. CDR3 nucleotide sequence: TGTGCCAGCACTCCACAGGGGGTCGACAAAAACATTCAGTACTTC. Translation gives CASTPQGVDKNIQYF.